Detailed here is one T cell receptor (beta chain). Its antigen is not known. From germline, CDR1 is SGDLS and CDR2 YYNGEE. Trimming cost V 1 base and J 2 bases, with 12 bases left between them. The CDR3 contains 16 residues. Sequencing was performed with immunoSEQ multiplex PCR; in TCRdb, only in-frame clones are kept and a portion is missing. The data show hundreds of thousands of clones, 90% to 95% seen once. These data belong to a study of shared clonotypes between healthy human individuals. Study summary: Per donor, CD8 memory used one plate, CD8 naive used two, CD4 memory used three and CD4 naive used three.

Whole-study findings and limits: Rarefaction exposed incomplete sorted-subset sequencing despite large depth.

Positively selected for CCR7, the CD45RO-negative cells used as naive CD8 cells excluded terminally differentiated effector memory CD45RA+ cells. This sequence was found in a man aged 25 to 40 in good health. What was sequenced was naive CD8+ T cells sorted from blood. The chain combines TRBV9 with TRBJ2-2; D is uncertain. CDR3 residues: CASSVSPQLNTGELFF. CDR3 bases: TGTGCCAGCAGCGTAAGCCCCCAGCTAAACACCGGGGAGCTGTTTTTT.